This T cell receptor (beta chain) was identified in a study of T cell changes during pregnancy in multiple sclerosis. Produced via immunoSEQ multiplex PCR; TCRdb's table is partial and in-frame only. The table shows approximately 58,000 clones, with around 90% occurring only once. The TCR comes from a female donor with multiple sclerosis, enrolled in a pregnancy study. The sequences come from peripheral blood, collected in the second trimester of pregnancy.

The CDR3 nucleotides read TGTGCCAGCAGCCAAAGCAGGATCACCAGGGTTAGCTCCTACAATGAGCAGTTCTTC. Its protein is CASSQSRITRVSSYNEQFF. The V call is TRBV14, the J call TRBJ2-1, with D possibly matching TRBD1 (5 bases). V dropped 2 bases and J dropped 0 bases, with 20 bases sitting between them. This CDR3 has 19 residues. Germline lookup yields CDR1 SGHDN and CDR2 FVKESK.